This TCR beta chain was found in a study of T cells in Graves' hyperthyroidism and ophthalmopathy. The study's findings and limits: Expanded thyroid clonotypes (above 0.001) were mostly also found in blood. In the analysis, a 13 V-J model separated ophthalmopathy from stable hyperthyroidism.

No ophthalmopathy progression within 18 months constituted stable Graves' hyperthyroidism. PBMCs were sourced from around 10 ml fresh peripheral blood. This clonotype has ten or more counts. Its antigen is unidentified. Researchers took RNA transcripts and amplified the TCR beta CDR3 regions from them. The HTBI primer set was used in a first-round RT-PCR of the TCR CDR3. TCRdb used MiXCR to reprocess the multiplex PCR reads, holding one entry per CDR3 protein. This table holds roughly 750,000 distinct CDR3 sequences, about a sixth found once. V gave up 4 bases and J gave up 0 bases; unmatched junction bases: 4. This CDR3 has 15 amino acids. In germline, CDR1 is SEHNR, CDR2 FQNEAQ (reference sequence).

Sequenced input: blood. The J gene is TRBJ2-7, the V gene TRBV7-9; 9 bases are a match to TRBD1. The source is a man aged 18 to 29 with Graves' hyperthyroidism. Here the CDR3 DNA reads TGTGCCAGCAGCTCTGACAGGGGGATCTCCTACGAGCAGTACTTC. The encoded protein is CASSSDRGISYEQYF.